What follows are 22 T cell receptor beta chains derived from one specimen sequenced in a study of shared clonotypes between healthy human individuals. Method: immunoSEQ multiplex PCR; TCRdb's copy keeps in-frame clones and lacks some. The table includes more than 2 million clones, 90% to 97% detected once. Sequences were obtained from naive CD4+ T cells sorted from blood. Subset of the sample: CD45RA+ positively selected. The origin of the receptors is a man aged 18-30 years in good health.

This clone was observed once. The same CDR3 arises from other DNA sequences in this sample as well. The rearrangement uses TRBV9 and TRBJ2-5; TRBD2 matches 13 bases. This CDR3 contains 16 residues. Trimming removed 2 bases from V and 2 bases from J; junction bases left unmatched: 3. From germline, CDR1 is SGDLS and CDR2 YYNGEE. The CDR3 bases are TGTGCCAGCAGCGTCGGGACTAGCGGGGTACAAGAGACCCAGTACTTC. Translation gives CASSVGTSGVQETQYF.

Comments on this clone: Other DNA variants within this sample encode the same CDR3. The chain joins TRBV7-9 to TRBJ2-2, with D possibly TRBD1 on 6 matching bases. This CDR3 has 15 amino acids. V was trimmed by 5 bases and J by 2 bases, leaving 12 bases between them. Per germline, CDR1 SEHNR and CDR2 FQNEAQ (reference sequence). The CDR3 here is CASSPGQTNTGELFF. DNA for the CDR3: TGTGCCAGCAGCCCCGGACAGACCAACACCGGGGAGCTGTTTTTT.

The V gene is TRBV5-1, the J gene TRBJ2-1; a possible D gene is TRBD2 (5 bases). The V end lost 3 bases, the J end lost 2 bases, and 12 bases lay between the germline ends. Germline V gene data show CDR1 as SGHRS and CDR2 as YFSETQ. The CDR3 loop spans 15 amino acids. The CDR3 nucleotides are TGCGCCAGCAGCTCATCCGGGGTGGCCTACAATGAGCAGTTCTTC. Its translation is CASSSSGVAYNEQFF.

This chain links TRBV9 with TRBJ1-2; the D gene is possibly TRBD1 (6 bases). From germline, CDR1 is SGDLS and CDR2 YYNGEE. Deletions cut 3 bases from V and 4 bases from J, with 13 bases between. The length of the CDR3 is 14 residues. CDR3 protein: CASSATGYSYGYTF. CDR3 sequence (DNA): TGTGCCAGCAGCGCGACAGGTTATTCCTATGGCTACACCTTC.

A single count supports this clone. The V and J genes are TRBV7-2 and TRBJ1-5, with D maybe TRBD1 (5 bases). The CDR3 loop spans 15 amino acids. The ends were cut back, 1 base at V and 3 bases at J, with 10 bases in the middle. Germline-derived CDR1 and CDR2 are SGHTA and FQGNSA. CDR3 in amino acids: CASSLGGGANQPQHF. For the CDR3, the DNA is TGTGCCAGCAGCTTAGGGGGAGGGGCCAATCAGCCCCAGCATTTT.

V is TRBV7-2 and J is TRBJ1-6, with D unclear. Germline V gene lookup returns CDR1 SGHTA and CDR2 FQGNSA. The CDR3 extends over 14 amino acids. The V end was cut by 1 base, the J end by 7 bases, with 8 bases between. The CDR3 DNA follows: TGTGCCAGCAGCTTAGAGGCAGAAAATTCACCCCTCCACTTT. It translates to CASSLEAENSPLHF.

The chain couples TRBV7-9 to TRBJ1-1; D unclear. The V end was cut by 1 base, the J end by 7 bases, with 7 bases between. Germline V gene lookup returns CDR1 SEHNR and CDR2 FQNEAQ (reference sequence). The CDR3 has 12 amino acids. CDR3 protein: CASSLGTSEAFF. In DNA form, the CDR3 reads TGTGCCAGCAGCTTAGGTACCAGTGAAGCTTTCTTT.

About this clone: One end of the junction fails to match germline, which may point to a read error. This chain links TRBV6-6 with TRBJ2-7, with TRBD2 matching over 10 bases. The germline V gene has CDR1 MNHNY and CDR2 SVGAGI (reference sequence). The CDR3 is made up of 13 amino acids. Here the CDR3 DNA reads TGTGCCAGCAGTGAGGGACTAGCGCAACGATTCTCGTTC. Residues: CASSEGLAQRFSF.

The chain combines TRBV18 with TRBJ2-7; the D gene could be TRBD1 or TRBD2 (5 bases each). This CDR3 contains 16 residues. The V gene's germline CDR1 is KGHSH and CDR2 LQKENI. The V end was cut by 4 bases, the J end by 1 base, with 17 bases between. This CDR3 is CASSRMGPLLSYEQYF. CDR3 DNA sequence: TGTGCCAGCTCACGAATGGGACCGCTCTTATCCTACGAGCAGTACTTC.

The chain employs TRBV7-2 and TRBJ1-1; TRBD1 matches 8 bases. CDR3 length: 15 residues. CDR1 and CDR2 from the germline V gene are SGHTA and FQGNSA. The junction had 7 bases not matched to a gene; V was cut back by 6 bases and J by 1 base. The CDR3 DNA sequence: TGTGCCAGCAGGGGACAGGTCCAGGGGAACACTGAAGCTTTCTTT. Protein sequence: CASRGQVQGNTEAFF.

The gene calls are TRBV7-2 and TRBJ1-2, with D perhaps TRBD1 (5 bases). The CDR3 loop spans 19 amino acids. Germline V lookup: CDR1 SGHTA, CDR2 FQGNSA. V shed 5 bases and J shed 0 bases, with 25 bases lying between them. The CDR3 DNA follows: TGTGCCAGCAGCACCGGCCTTGGGAGGGGCGAGACCACTAACTATGGCTACACCTTC. Translating gives CASSTGLGRGETTNYGYTF. The full variable domain, with the rest looked up from reference TRBV7-2 and TRBJ1-2, is GAGVSQSPSNKVTEKGKDVELRCDPISGHTALYWYRQSLGQGLEFLIYFQGNSAPDKSGLPSDRFSAERTGGSVSTLTIQRTQQEDSAVYLCASSTGLGRGETTNYGYTFGSGTRLTVV.

The V and J genes are TRBV10-3 and TRBJ1-1; 10 bases fit TRBD1. CDR1 and CDR2 (germline): ENHRY, SYGVKD. The CDR3 has 16 residues. As DNA, the CDR3 is TGTGCTAAGAGGCCCACCAATGGACAGGGGGACACTGAAGCTTTCTTT. Translated: CAKRPTNGQGDTEAFF.

The chain recombines TRBV10-3 with TRBJ2-7, with 11 bases matching TRBD2. With 7 bases clipped from V and 0 bases from J, the junction kept 5 bases outside the gene matches. Per germline, CDR1 ENHRY and CDR2 SYGVKD. CDR3 length: 15 residues. CDR3 protein: CAIKRTSGPSYEQYF. CDR3 sequence (DNA): TGTGCCATCAAGCGGACTAGCGGGCCCTCCTACGAGCAGTACTTC.

The chain links TRBV20-1 to TRBJ2-1; no firm D call. V dropped 4 bases and J dropped 8 bases, with 6 bases sitting between them. Germline V gene sequence: CDR1 DFQATT, CDR2 SNEGSKA (reference sequence). The CDR3 has 10 residues. CDR3: CSAMSHEQFF. CDR3 in DNA: TGCAGTGCTATGTCCCATGAGCAGTTCTTC.

The chain combines TRBV28 with TRBJ1-5; 7 positions agree with TRBD1. In germline, CDR1 is MDHEN, CDR2 SYDVKM. This CDR3 contains 14 residues. The J segment lost 7 bases and the V segment lost 5 bases, leaving 8 bases of the junction unmatched. The CDR3 region has the DNA TGTGCCAGCAGTCCGGCGACAGGGACCCAGCCCCAGCATTTT. Translation gives CASSPATGTQPQHF.

The gene calls are TRBV10-3 and TRBJ1-1; no definite D call. This CDR3 contains 16 residues. Looked up from germline, CDR1 is ENHRY and CDR2 is SYGVKD. V lost 5 bases to trimming and J lost 0 bases, with 16 bases between them. CDR3 loop: CAISIGGSPLNTEAFF. In DNA, the CDR3 is TGTGCCATCAGTATTGGCGGATCCCCCTTGAACACTGAAGCTTTCTTT.

Only one count was recorded for this clone. The chain combines TRBV6-5 with TRBJ1-3; possibly TRBD1 for D (6 bases). Trimming took off 6 bases at V and 0 bases at J, with 12 bases between the two ends. There are 15 residues in the CDR3. Germline V gene sequence: CDR1 MNHEY, CDR2 SVGAGI. The CDR3 loop reads CASRPTGVSGNTIYF. The CDR3 DNA sequence: TGTGCCAGCAGGCCGACAGGTGTCTCTGGAAACACCATATATTTT.

This clone was seen once. The chain recombines TRBV7-4 with TRBJ2-7, with a weak D call TRBD2 (7 bases). The CDR3 contains 14 residues. Germline CDR1 reads SGHVT; CDR2 reads SQSDAQ. The ends were cut back, 5 bases at V and 4 bases at J, with 15 bases in the middle. The CDR3 reads CASSPYKGGYEQYF. The CDR3, as DNA: TGTGCCAGCAGCCCCTATAAGGGGGGGTACGAGCAGTACTTC.

The chain recombines TRBV30 with TRBJ1-2; D remains ambiguous. Trimming took 1 base from V and 2 from J, leaving 8 bases between them. Germline V gene sequence: CDR1 GTSNPN, CDR2 SVGIG (reference sequence). This CDR3 has 13 residues. DNA of the CDR3: TGTGCCTGGAGTGGGCCCAAAAACTATGGCTACACCTTC. This encodes CAWSGPKNYGYTF.

The J gene is TRBJ2-7, the V gene TRBV15; D is ambiguous. Germline V gene sequence: CDR1 LNHNV, CDR2 YYDKDF (reference sequence). Trimming left V 0 bases short and J 3 bases short, with 12 bases between. The CDR3 has 15 residues. CDR3 residues: CATSRDFSTIYEQYF. As DNA, the CDR3 is TGTGCCACCAGCAGAGATTTCTCGACAATCTACGAGCAGTACTTC.

With regard to this clone: This sample includes further DNA sequences coding for the same CDR3. The chain uses TRBV28 and TRBJ1-4; unclear D gene. The CDR3 consists of 14 residues. The germline CDR1 and CDR2 sequences are MDHEN and SYDVKM. Trimming left V 3 bases short and J 4 bases short, with 9 bases between. In DNA form, the CDR3 reads TGTGCCAGCAGTTTTGCGGGGATTAATGAAAAACTGTTTTTT. Translated: CASSFAGINEKLFF.

The gene calls are TRBV5-4 and TRBJ2-7, with TRBD1 matching 10 bases. Germline values: CDR1 SGHNT, CDR2 YYREEE (reference sequence). CDR3 length: 15 residues. Trimming removed 4 bases from V and 2 bases from J; junction bases left unmatched: 6. The DNA for the CDR3 is TGTGCCAGCAGCATCGGACAGGGGGGGACCTACGAGCAGTACTTC. As protein: CASSIGQGGTYEQYF.